Described below is a single TCR beta chain sequence and its context. Vbeta (60) and Jbeta (13) primers were used in the PCR. Produced via immunoSEQ multiplex PCR; TCRdb's table is partial and in-frame only. Altogether about 190,000 clones are present, about 85% being singletons, with the ten largest covering 3.5% to 4%. This entry belongs to a study of cytomegalovirus exposure and HLA in healthy donors. The germline V gene encodes CDR1 SGDLS and CDR2 YYNGEE. The CDR3 has 17 amino acids. Losses at the gene ends were 3 bases for V and 6 bases for J; bases not matched to a gene: 6. Sequencing was performed on PBMCs. The V gene is TRBV9, the J gene TRBJ2-4; 16 bases align to TRBD2. This TCR came from a man aged 50 to 59 in good health and CMV-seronegative. The CDR3 loop reads CASSAGTSGGATNIQYF. CDR3 DNA: TGTGCCAGCAGCGCGGGGACTAGCGGGGGGGCAACAAACATTCAGTACTTC.